The sequence of this T cell receptor beta chain was determined in a study of T cell responses to AZD1222 COVID-19 vaccine. Study results and limitations: Females made up more of the donors, who were largely white British, and clonal diversity may have come out too low.

TCRdb keeps only in-frame clones here, not all; method: immunoSEQ multiplex PCR. The repertoire holds 150,000 or so clones, around nine tenths seen once, with 4% to 5.5% in the top ten. Comment on this clone: What it binds is unknown.

Trimming cost V 4 bases and J 7 bases, with 19 bases left between them. This CDR3 spans 15 amino acids. CDR1 and CDR2 from the germline V gene are MGHRA and YSYEKL. The rearrangement uses TRBV4-1 and TRBJ1-1; D not resolved. The TCR sequence derives from an adult in good health. The material sequenced was peripheral blood, taken on day 0 of AZD1222 vaccination. The CDR3 sequence: CASSPHLEGRIEAFF. CDR3 DNA sequence: TGCGCCAGCAGCCCACATTTAGAGGGCAGAATTGAAGCTTTCTTT.